This T cell receptor delta chain was identified in a study of Vδ1+ human thymocytes. Regarding the study as a whole: Highly polyclonal TRG and TRD repertoires with Gaussian CDR3 length distributions appeared in thymus. Despite high sort purity, roughly a fifth of thymic T cell receptor delta sequences were Vdelta2.

Sequences come from RNA converted to cDNA by reverse transcription. Pooled V-gene forward primers with one constant-region reverse primer generated the CDR3 amplicons by multiplex PCR. TCRdb redid clone calling on the multiplex PCR reads using CATT. This table has approximately 58,000 delta-chain clones, approximately 15% appearing once. CDR1 and CDR2 from the germline V gene are GEAIGNYY and EKD. V shed 6 bases, J shed 1 base, and the junction held 8 bases outside the gene matches. The CDR3 loop spans 15 amino acids. Purity of the sorted Vdelta1+ thymocytes ranged from 98% to 99.6%. In regard to this clone: Its antigen is as yet unknown.

This chain connects TRDV2 to TRDJ1, with 9 bases lining up with TRDD3. The receptor was derived from a girl less than two years old who had congenital heart surgery. The sample was Vdelta1+ gamma-delta thymocytes from the thymus. The sample's subset: FACS-sorted CD3+ TCRalphabeta- TCRVdelta1+ TCRVdelta2- thymocytes. CDR3 loop: CACYWGTFFTDKLIF. In nucleotides, the CDR3 is TGTGCCTGTTACTGGGGGACCTTCTTCACCGATAAACTCATCTTT.